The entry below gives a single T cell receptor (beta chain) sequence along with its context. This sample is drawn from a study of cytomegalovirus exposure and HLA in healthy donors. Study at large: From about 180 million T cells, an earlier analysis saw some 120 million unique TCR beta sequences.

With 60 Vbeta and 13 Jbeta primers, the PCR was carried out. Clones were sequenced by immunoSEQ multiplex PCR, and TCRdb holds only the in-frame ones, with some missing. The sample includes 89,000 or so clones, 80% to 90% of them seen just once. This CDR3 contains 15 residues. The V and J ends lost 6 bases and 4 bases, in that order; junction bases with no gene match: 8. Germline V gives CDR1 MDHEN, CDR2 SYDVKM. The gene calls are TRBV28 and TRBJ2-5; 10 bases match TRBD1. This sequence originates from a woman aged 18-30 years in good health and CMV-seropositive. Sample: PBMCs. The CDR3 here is CASSRDRGLPETQYF. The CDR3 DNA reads TGTGCCAGCAGCCGAGACAGGGGGCTCCCAGAGACCCAGTACTTC. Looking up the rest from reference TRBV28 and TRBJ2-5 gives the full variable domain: DVKVTQSSRYLVKRTGEKVFLECVQDMDHENMFWYRQDPGLGLRLIYFSYDVKMKEKGDIPEGYSVSREKKERFSLILESASTNQTSMYLCASSRDRGLPETQYFGPGTRLLVL.